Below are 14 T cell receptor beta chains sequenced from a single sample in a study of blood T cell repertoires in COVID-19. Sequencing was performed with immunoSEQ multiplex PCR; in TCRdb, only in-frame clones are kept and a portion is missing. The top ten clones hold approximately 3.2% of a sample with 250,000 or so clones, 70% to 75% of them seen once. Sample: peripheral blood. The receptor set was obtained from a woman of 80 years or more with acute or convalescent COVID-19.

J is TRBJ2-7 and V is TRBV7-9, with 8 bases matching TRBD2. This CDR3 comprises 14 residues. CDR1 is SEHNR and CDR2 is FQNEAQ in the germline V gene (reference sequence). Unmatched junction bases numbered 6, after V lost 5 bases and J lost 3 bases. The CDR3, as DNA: TGTGCCAGCAGCCGCACAGGGACTAGCTACGAGCAGTACTTC. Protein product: CASSRTGTSYEQYF.

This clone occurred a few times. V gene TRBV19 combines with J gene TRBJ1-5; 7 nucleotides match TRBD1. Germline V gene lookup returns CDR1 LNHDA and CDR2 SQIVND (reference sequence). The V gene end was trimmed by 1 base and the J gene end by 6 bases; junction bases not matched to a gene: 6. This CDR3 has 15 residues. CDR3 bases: TGTGCCAGTAGTATAGGCAGGGGGGCATTTCAGCCCCAGCATTTT. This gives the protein CASSIGRGAFQPQHF.

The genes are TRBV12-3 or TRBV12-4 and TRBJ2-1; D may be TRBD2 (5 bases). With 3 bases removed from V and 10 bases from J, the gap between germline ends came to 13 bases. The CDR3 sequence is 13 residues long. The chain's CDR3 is CASSFFLAWEQFF. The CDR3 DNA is TGTGCCAGCAGTTTTTTCCTAGCTTGGGAGCAGTTCTTC.

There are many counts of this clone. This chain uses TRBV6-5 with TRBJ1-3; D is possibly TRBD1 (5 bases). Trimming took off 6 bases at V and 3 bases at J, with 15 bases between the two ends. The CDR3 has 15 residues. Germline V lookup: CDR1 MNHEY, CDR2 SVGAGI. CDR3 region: CASSRGEGGGNTIYF. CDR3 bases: TGTGCCAGCAGCCGGGGGGAAGGAGGTGGAAACACCATATATTTT.

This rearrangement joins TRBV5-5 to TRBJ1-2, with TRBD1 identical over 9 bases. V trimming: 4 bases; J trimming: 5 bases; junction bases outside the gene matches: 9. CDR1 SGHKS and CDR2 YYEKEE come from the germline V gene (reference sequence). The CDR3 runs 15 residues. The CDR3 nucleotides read TGTGCCAGCAGCACCACAGGGGGCGCTGGTTATGGCTACACCTTC. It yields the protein CASSTTGGAGYGYTF. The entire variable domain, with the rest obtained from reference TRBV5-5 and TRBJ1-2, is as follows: DAGVTQSPTHLIKTRGQQVTLRCSPISGHKSVSWYQQVLGQGPQFIFQYYEKEERGRGNFPDRFSARQFPNYSSELNVNALLLGDSALYLCASSTTGGAGYGYTFGSGTRLTVV.

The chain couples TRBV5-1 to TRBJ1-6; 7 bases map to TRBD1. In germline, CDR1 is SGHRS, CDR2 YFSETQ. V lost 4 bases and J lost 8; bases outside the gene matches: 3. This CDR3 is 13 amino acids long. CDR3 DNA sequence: TGCGCCAGCAGCCGGGACAGAGATTCACCCCTCCACTTT. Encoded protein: CASSRDRDSPLHF. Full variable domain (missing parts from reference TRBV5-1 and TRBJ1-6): KAGVTQTPRYLIKTRGQQVTLSCSPISGHRSVSWYQQTPGQGLQFLFEYFSETQRNKGNFPGRFSGRQFSNSRSEMNVSTLELGDSALYLCASSRDRDSPLHFGNGTRLTVT.

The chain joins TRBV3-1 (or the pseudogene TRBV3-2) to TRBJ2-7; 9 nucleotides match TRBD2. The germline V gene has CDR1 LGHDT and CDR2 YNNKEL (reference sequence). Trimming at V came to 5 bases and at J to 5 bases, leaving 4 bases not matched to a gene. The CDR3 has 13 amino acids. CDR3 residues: CASSLAGANEQYF. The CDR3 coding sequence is TGTGCCAGCAGCTTAGCGGGGGCCAACGAGCAGTACTTC.

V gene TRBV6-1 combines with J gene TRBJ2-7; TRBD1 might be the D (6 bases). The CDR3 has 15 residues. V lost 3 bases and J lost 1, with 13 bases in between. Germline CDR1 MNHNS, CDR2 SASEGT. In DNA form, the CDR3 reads TGTGCCAGCAGTGATGGGGGCATGGTTTCCTACGAGCAGTACTTC. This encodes CASSDGGMVSYEQYF.

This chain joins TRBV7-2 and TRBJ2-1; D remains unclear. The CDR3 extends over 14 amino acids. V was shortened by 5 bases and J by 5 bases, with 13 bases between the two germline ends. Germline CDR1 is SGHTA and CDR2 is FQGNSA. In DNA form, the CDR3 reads TGTGCCAGCAGCGCCTCAGGTGACCACAATGAGCAGTTCTTC. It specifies CASSASGDHNEQFF. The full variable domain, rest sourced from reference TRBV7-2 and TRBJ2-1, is GAGVSQSPSNKVTEKGKDVELRCDPISGHTALYWYRQSLGQGLEFLIYFQGNSAPDKSGLPSDRFSAERTGGSVSTLTIQRTQQEDSAVYLCASSASGDHNEQFFGPGTRLTVL.

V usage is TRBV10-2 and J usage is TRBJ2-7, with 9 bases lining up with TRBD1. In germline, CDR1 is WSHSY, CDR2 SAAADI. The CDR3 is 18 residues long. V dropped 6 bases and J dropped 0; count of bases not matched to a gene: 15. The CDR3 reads CASSIGIPGQGTSYEQYF. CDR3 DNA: TGCGCCAGCAGCATAGGCATCCCGGGACAGGGTACCTCCTACGAGCAGTACTTC.

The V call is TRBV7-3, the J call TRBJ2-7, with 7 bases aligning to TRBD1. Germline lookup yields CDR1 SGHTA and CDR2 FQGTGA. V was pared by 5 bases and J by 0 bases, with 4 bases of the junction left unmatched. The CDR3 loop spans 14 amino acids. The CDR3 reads CASSPWDSSYEQYF. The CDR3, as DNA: TGTGCCAGCAGCCCATGGGACAGCTCCTACGAGCAGTACTTC.

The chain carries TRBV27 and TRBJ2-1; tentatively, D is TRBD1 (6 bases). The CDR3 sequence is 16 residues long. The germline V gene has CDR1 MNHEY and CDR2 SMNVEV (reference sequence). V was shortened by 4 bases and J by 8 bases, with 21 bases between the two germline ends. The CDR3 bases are TGTGCCAGCAGTTCTAGGGACAAGTCCCGCATGGATGAGCAGTTCTTC. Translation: CASSSRDKSRMDEQFF.

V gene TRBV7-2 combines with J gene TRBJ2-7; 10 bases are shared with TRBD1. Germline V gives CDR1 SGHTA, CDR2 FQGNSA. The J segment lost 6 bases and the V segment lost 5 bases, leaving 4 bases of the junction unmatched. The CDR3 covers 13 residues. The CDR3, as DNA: TGTGCCAGCAGCCCTGGACAGGGGGTCGAGCAGTACTTC. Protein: CASSPGQGVEQYF.

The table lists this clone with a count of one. The CDR3 sequence is CASSLGTGIRSPLHF. CDR3 DNA: TGTGCCAGCAGCCTAGGGACAGGGATTAGATCACCCCTCCACTTT. The rearrangement links TRBV7-9 to TRBJ1-6; 9 nucleotides match TRBD1. There are 15 residues in the CDR3. V was clipped by 5 bases and J by 10 bases; unmatched bases: 9. Germline V gives CDR1 SEHNR, CDR2 FQNEAQ (reference sequence).